The 15 T cell receptor beta chains presented below share a single source sample, sequenced in a study of early T cells in non-severe SARS-CoV-2 infection. TCRdb independently ran MiXCR on the 5' RACE reads; one entry per CDR3 protein. This sample yields around 60,000 distinct CDR3 sequences, of which around an eighth are seen a single time; roughly 4.5% belongs to the top ten. The sequenced sample was whole blood. Source of these receptors: an adult who was a healthcare worker with PCR-confirmed SARS-CoV-2 infection or an uninfected control (not recorded which).

This clonotype was seen many times. CDR3 amino acids: CASSVDRYQETQYF. In nucleotides, the CDR3 is TGTGCCAGCAGCGTGGACAGGTATCAAGAGACCCAGTACTTC. J is TRBJ2-5 and V is TRBV9; 7 nucleotides line up with TRBD1. The V gene end was trimmed by 2 bases and the J gene end by 2 bases; junction bases not matched to a gene: 3. CDR3 size: 14 residues. Germline V lookup: CDR1 SGDLS, CDR2 YYNGEE.

The chain has TRBV20-1 and TRBJ2-4; unclear D gene. There are 14 residues in the CDR3. The germline V gene encodes CDR1 DFQATT and CDR2 SNEGSKA (reference sequence). Trimming cost V 0 bases and J 9 bases, with 15 bases left between them. The CDR3 sequence is CSARDGALTGIQYF. The CDR3 DNA reads as TGCAGTGCTAGAGATGGAGCCCTGACTGGCATTCAGTACTTC.

V and J are TRBV28 and TRBJ1-2, with D possibly TRBD1 on 6 matching bases. Germline values: CDR1 MDHEN, CDR2 SYDVKM. The V end lost 4 bases, the J end lost 4 bases, and 10 bases lay between the germline ends. The CDR3 sequence is 13 residues long. CDR3: CASSSRDTYGYTF. The CDR3 DNA is TGTGCCAGCAGTTCCCGGGACACCTATGGCTACACCTTC.

The J gene is TRBJ2-5, the V gene TRBV7-9, with TRBD2 as a possible D gene (5 bases). The CDR3 has 14 amino acids. Germline CDR1 SEHNR, CDR2 FQNEAQ (reference sequence). V lost 6 bases to trimming and J lost 6 bases, with 17 bases between them. CDR3 sequence: CASRSSRELKTQYF. CDR3 nucleotide sequence: TGTGCCAGCAGATCGTCGAGGGAGTTAAAGACCCAGTACTTC.

This clonotype was seen repeatedly, ten times or more. V usage is TRBV29-1 and J usage is TRBJ1-5, with D possibly being TRBD1 (6 bases). With 5 bases removed from V and 4 bases from J, the gap between germline ends came to 12 bases. Germline-derived CDR1 and CDR2 are SQVTM and ANQGSEA. This CDR3 is 13 amino acids long. CDR3 sequence (DNA): TGCAGCGTTCTCGGACAGACAAATCAGCCCCAGCATTTT. Amino acid sequence: CSVLGQTNQPQHF.

This clonotype was recorded many times. The chain combines TRBV6-1 with TRBJ1-1, with D unclear. The CDR3 is 11 amino acids. The V gene's germline CDR1 is MNHNS and CDR2 SASEGT. Trimming stripped 2 bases from V and 3 bases from J, with 1 base between. The CDR3 region is CASSEYTEAFF. The CDR3 DNA reads as TGTGCCAGCAGTGAATACACTGAAGCTTTCTTT.

This clonotype was found many times. V is TRBV24-1 and J is TRBJ2-5; D not certain. V was trimmed by 4 bases and J by 0 bases, leaving 2 bases between them. CDR3 size: 12 residues. The germline gives CDR1 KGHDR, CDR2 SFDVKD. CDR3 loop: CATSDYQETQYF. CDR3 sequence (DNA): TGTGCCACCAGTGACTACCAAGAGACCCAGTACTTC.

The chain has TRBV7-2 and TRBJ2-1; perhaps TRBD2 as D (5 bases). The CDR3 loop spans 15 amino acids. Germline V gene data show CDR1 as SGHTA and CDR2 as FQGNSA. Trimming took 3 bases from V and 4 from J, leaving 13 bases between them. CDR3 sequence reads: CASSLYGNGYNEQFF. DNA for the CDR3: TGTGCCAGCAGCTTGTACGGGAACGGATACAATGAGCAGTTCTTC.

The DNA for the CDR3 is TGTGCCAGCAGCCAATCGTACGGGTCCGGAAACACCATATATTTT. Protein sequence: CASSQSYGSGNTIYF. The chain couples TRBV3-1 to TRBJ1-3; D ambiguous. The CDR3 totals 15 residues. V was clipped by 2 bases and J by 4 bases, with 12 bases between them. Germline V gives CDR1 LGHDT, CDR2 YNNKEL (reference sequence).

This clonotype was counted between two and nine times. The chain carries TRBV7-2 and TRBJ2-3; D is ambiguous. The V end lost 2 bases, the J end lost 0 bases, and 9 bases lay between the germline ends. CDR3 length: 15 amino acids. Looked up from germline, CDR1 is SGHTA and CDR2 is FQGNSA. The CDR3 spells CASSLRAASTDTQYF. The CDR3 DNA reads TGTGCCAGCAGCTTACGTGCAGCTAGCACAGATACGCAGTATTTT.

In this sample, this clonotype turned up a few times. The chain links TRBV5-5 to TRBJ1-2; possible D gene TRBD1, 6 bases. The CDR3 contains 15 residues. Per the germline V gene, CDR1 is SGHKS and CDR2 is YYEKEE (reference sequence). The ends were cut back, 4 bases at V and 2 bases at J, with 15 bases in the middle. The CDR3 bases are TGTGCCAGCAGCACTCACAGGGAAGCCAACTATGGCTACACCTTC. Translated, it gives CASSTHREANYGYTF.

This clonotype was seen many times. The V call is TRBV18, the J call TRBJ1-2; 9 positions agree with TRBD1. Germline CDR1 KGHSH, CDR2 LQKENI. After removal of 4 bases from V and 4 bases from J, the junction contained 4 bases not matched to a gene. The CDR3 is 14 residues long. This CDR3 is CASSLEQGAYGYTF. Written as DNA, the CDR3 is TGTGCCAGCTCACTGGAACAGGGGGCCTATGGCTACACCTTC. Using reference TRBV18 and TRBJ1-2 for the parts outside the CDR3, the full variable domain is NAGVMQNPRHLVRRRGQEARLRCSPMKGHSHVYWYRQLPEEGLKFMVYLQKENIIDESGMPKERFSAEFPKEGPSILRIQQVVRGDSAAYFCASSLEQGAYGYTFGSGTRLTVV.

The chain combines TRBV3-1 with TRBJ2-7, with 8 bases lining up with TRBD2. V dropped 1 base and J dropped 4; count of bases not matched to a gene: 3. Germline lookup yields CDR1 LGHDT and CDR2 YNNKEL (reference sequence). The CDR3 runs 14 residues. This CDR3 reads CASSQAGGPYEQYF. In DNA, the CDR3 is TGTGCCAGCAGCCAAGCGGGGGGGCCGTACGAGCAGTACTTC.

This clonotype occurred a few times. The rearrangement links TRBV3-1 to TRBJ1-3; D is unclear. In germline, CDR1 is LGHDT, CDR2 YNNKEL (reference sequence). This CDR3 has 13 residues. Trimming stripped 4 bases from V and 3 bases from J, with 7 bases between. DNA for the CDR3: TGTGCCAGCAGCCCGACTTATGGAAACACCATATATTTT. Its protein product is CASSPTYGNTIYF.

This chain links TRBV20-1 with TRBJ2-7; 12 nucleotides agree with TRBD2. Germline CDR1 reads DFQATT; CDR2 reads SNEGSKA (reference sequence). The CDR3 spans 16 residues. Losses at the gene ends were 3 bases for V and 4 bases for J; bases not matched to a gene: 10. This CDR3 reads CSASLMTSGSLYEQYF. CDR3 in DNA: TGCAGTGCTAGCTTAATGACTAGCGGGAGCCTGTACGAGCAGTACTTC.